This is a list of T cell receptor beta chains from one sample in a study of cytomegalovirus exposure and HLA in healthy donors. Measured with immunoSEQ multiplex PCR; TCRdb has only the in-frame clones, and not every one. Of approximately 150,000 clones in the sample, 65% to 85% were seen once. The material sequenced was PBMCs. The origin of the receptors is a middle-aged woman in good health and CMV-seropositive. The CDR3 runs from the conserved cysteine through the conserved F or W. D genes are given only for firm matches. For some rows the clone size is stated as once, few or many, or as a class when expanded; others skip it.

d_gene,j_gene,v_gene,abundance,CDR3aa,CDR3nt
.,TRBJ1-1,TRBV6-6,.,CASRTTENTEAFF,TGTGCCAGCAGAACGACAGAGAACACTGAAGCTTTCTTT
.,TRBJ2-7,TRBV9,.,CASSQRASETTLEQYF,TGTGCCAGCAGCCAGAGGGCTAGCGAGACGACCCTCGAGCAGTACTTC
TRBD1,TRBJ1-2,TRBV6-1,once,CASTVDRGYGYTF,TGTGCCAGCACCGTCGACAGGGGGTATGGCTACACCTTC
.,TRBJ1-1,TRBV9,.,CASSPTPGLGTEAFF,TGTGCCAGCAGCCCTACCCCAGGGTTGGGCACTGAAGCTTTCTTT
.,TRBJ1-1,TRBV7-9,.,CASSNTDRLTEAFF,TGTGCCAGCAGCAATACAGACAGGTTGACTGAAGCTTTCTTT
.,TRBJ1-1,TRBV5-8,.,CASSLALLTFF,TGTGCCAGCAGCTTGGCCCTCCTAACTTTCTTT
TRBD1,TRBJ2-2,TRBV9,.,CASSSRDRNTGELFF,TGTGCCAGCAGCTCCCGGGACAGGAACACCGGGGAGCTGTTTTTT
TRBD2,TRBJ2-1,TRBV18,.,CASSPGLAGNEQFF,TGTGCCAGCTCCCCGGGACTAGCAGGGAATGAGCAGTTCTTC
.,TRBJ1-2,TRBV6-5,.,CASSPYDTGSYGYTF,TGTGCCAGCAGTCCCTATGACACCGGGAGCTATGGCTACACCTTC
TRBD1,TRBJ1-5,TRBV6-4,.,CASSDPKGTGNQPQHF,TGTGCCAGCAGTGACCCGAAAGGGACAGGGAATCAGCCCCAGCATTTT
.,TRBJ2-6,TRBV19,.,CASSIVEGAHGANVLTF,TGTGCCAGTAGTATAGTGGAGGGGGCGCATGGGGCCAACGTCCTGACTTTC
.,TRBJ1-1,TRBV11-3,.,CASLRVMNTEAFF,TGTGCCAGCCTCCGAGTGATGAACACTGAAGCTTTCTTT
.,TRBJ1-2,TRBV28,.,CASSGSGVYYGYTF,TGTGCCAGCAGTGGCTCAGGGGTTTACTATGGCTACACCTTC
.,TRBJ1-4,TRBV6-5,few,CASSSREGLEKLFF,TGTGCCAGCAGCTCCAGGGAGGGCTTAGAAAAACTGTTTTTT
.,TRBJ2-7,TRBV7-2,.,CASSPLRGTNYEQYF,TGTGCCAGCAGCCCGCTCCGGGGTACCAACTACGAGCAGTACTTC
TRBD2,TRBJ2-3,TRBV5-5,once,CASSLVGGLAGGRGDTQYF,TGTGCCAGCAGCTTGGTGGGGGGACTAGCGGGGGGGCGTGGAGATACGCAGTATTTT
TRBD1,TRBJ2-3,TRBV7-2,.,CASSSNRQGTDTQYF,TGTGCCAGCAGCTCAAACAGACAGGGAACAGATACGCAGTATTTT
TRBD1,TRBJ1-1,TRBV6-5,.,CASSPDRGREAFF,TGTGCCAGCAGTCCTGACAGGGGGCGAGAGGCTTTCTTT
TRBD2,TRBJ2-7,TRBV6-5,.,CASLNPSGSYEQYF,TGTGCCAGCCTAAACCCCAGCGGGAGCTACGAGCAGTACTTC
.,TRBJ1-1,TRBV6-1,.,CASIYQRSEAFF,TGTGCCAGCATATACCAGAGGAGTGAAGCTTTCTTT
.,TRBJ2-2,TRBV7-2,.,CASSFAGTSNTGELLF,TGTGCCAGCAGCTTCGCCGGGACATCGAACACCGGGGAGCTGCTTTTT
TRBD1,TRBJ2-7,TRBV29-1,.,CSAAGGNYEQYF,TGCAGCGCAGCAGGGGGAAACTACGAGCAGTACTTC
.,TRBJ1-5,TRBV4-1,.,CASSQDRSRLSNQPQHF,TGCGCCAGCAGCCAAGATAGGAGCCGGCTTAGCAATCAGCCCCAGCATTTT
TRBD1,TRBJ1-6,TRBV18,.,CASSPDRGISPLHF,TGTGCCAGCTCACCGGACAGGGGAATTTCACCCCTCCACTTT
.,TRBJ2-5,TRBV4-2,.,CASSQGQALQETQYF,TGTGCCAGCAGCCAAGGACAGGCCCTTCAAGAGACCCAGTACTTC
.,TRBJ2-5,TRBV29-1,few,CSVHEGQETQYF,TGCAGCGTTCACGAGGGTCAAGAGACCCAGTACTTC
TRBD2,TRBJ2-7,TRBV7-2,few,CASSTQAGGPSISYEQYF,TGTGCCAGCAGCACACAAGCGGGGGGACCAAGTATCTCCTACGAGCAGTACTTC
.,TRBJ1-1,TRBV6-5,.,CASSYSTGRNTEAFF,TGTGCCAGCAGTTACTCGACAGGACGGAACACTGAAGCTTTCTTT
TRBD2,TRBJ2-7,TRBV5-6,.,CASSLGGDPAYEQYF,TGTGCCAGCAGCCTGGGGGGGGACCCGGCCTACGAGCAGTACTTC
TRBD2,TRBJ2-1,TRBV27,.,CASSSFAVTSGSNEQFF,TGTGCCAGCAGCTCCTTCGCGGTGACTAGCGGGAGCAATGAGCAGTTCTTC
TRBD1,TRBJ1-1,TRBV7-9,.,CASSLVGDRGLNTEAFF,TGTGCCAGCAGCTTAGTCGGTGACAGGGGGTTGAACACTGAAGCTTTCTTT
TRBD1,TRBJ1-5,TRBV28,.,CASRLQGPSNQPQHF,TGTGCCAGCAGACTACAGGGGCCTAGCAATCAGCCCCAGCATTTT
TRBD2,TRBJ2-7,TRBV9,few,CASSVETSGRLHEQYF,TGTGCCAGCAGCGTTGAGACTAGCGGGAGGCTCCACGAGCAGTACTTC
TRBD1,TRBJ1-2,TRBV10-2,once,CASSEPQGDGYTF,TGCGCCAGCAGTGAACCTCAGGGGGATGGCTACACCTTC
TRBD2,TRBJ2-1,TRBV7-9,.,CASSGDYWANEQFF,TGTGCCAGCAGCGGGGACTATTGGGCTAATGAGCAGTTCTTC
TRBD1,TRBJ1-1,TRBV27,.,CASSFYWTGVEDTEAFF,TGTGCCAGCAGTTTTTATTGGACAGGGGTAGAGGACACTGAAGCTTTCTTT
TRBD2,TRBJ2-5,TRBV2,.,CASCLSTSVQETQYF,TGTGCCAGCTGCCTATCTACTAGCGTCCAAGAGACCCAGTACTTC
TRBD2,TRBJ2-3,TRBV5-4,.,CASSLFAGGPDTQYF,TGTGCCAGCAGCTTGTTTGCGGGGGGGCCGGATACGCAGTATTTT
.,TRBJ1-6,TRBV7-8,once,CASSLAPRGVLHF,TGTGCCAGCAGCTTAGCCCCCCGGGGGGTCCTCCACTTT
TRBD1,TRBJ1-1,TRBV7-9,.,CASSLAGGSDTEAFF,TGTGCCAGCAGCTTAGCAGGGGGCTCGGACACTGAAGCTTTCTTT
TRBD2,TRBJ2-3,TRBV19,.,CASSMQAGSTDTQYF,TGTGCCAGTAGTATGCAAGCGGGAAGCACAGATACGCAGTATTTT
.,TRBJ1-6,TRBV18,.,CASSLSYNSPLHF,TGTGCCAGCTCACTGTCCTACAATTCACCCCTCCACTTT
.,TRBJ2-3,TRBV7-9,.,CASSLAGGGDTQYF,TGTGCCAGCAGCTTAGCGGGAGGGGGAGATACGCAGTATTTT
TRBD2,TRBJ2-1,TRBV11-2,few,CASSFGTSGEWSREQFF,TGTGCCAGCAGCTTCGGGACTAGCGGGGAATGGTCCAGGGAGCAGTTCTTC
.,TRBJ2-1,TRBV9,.,CASSEQGWTGNEQFF,TGTGCCAGCAGCGAACAGGGCTGGACTGGCAATGAGCAGTTCTTC